The rows below give T cell receptor beta chains drawn from one sample of a study of early T cells in non-severe SARS-CoV-2 infection. TCRdb reprocessed the 5' RACE reads with MiXCR, giving one entry per CDR3 protein. Among 55,000 to 65,000 distinct CDR3 sequences listed, over 7.5% were seen once. Sequencing used whole blood. The receptors here all came from an adult who was a healthcare worker with PCR-confirmed SARS-CoV-2 infection or an uninfected control (not recorded which). CDR3s include the opening cysteine and the closing phenylalanine or tryptophan. A D gene is named only where the DNA matches it firmly. Size tells how often a clone was seen (once, few, many) or the class of an expanded clone, and some rows leave it out.

D gene: TRBD2; clone size: many; CDR3 length: 17; J gene: TRBJ2-3; V gene: TRBV7-8; CDR3 DNA: TGTGCCAGCAGCTTAGCGAAGCTAGCGGGAGGCCCAGATACGCAGTATTTT; CDR3 protein: CASSLAKLAGGPDTQYF
D gene: -; clone size: few; CDR3 length: 13; J gene: TRBJ2-5; V gene: TRBV5-4; CDR3 DNA: TGTGCCAGCAGCTCCGGTTCGTCAGAGACCCAGTACTTC; CDR3 protein: CASSSGSSETQYF
D gene: -; clone size: -; CDR3 length: 11; J gene: TRBJ1-1; V gene: TRBV29-1; CDR3 DNA: TGCAGCGTCCTAACCAATGCTGAAGCTTTCTTT; CDR3 protein: CSVLTNAEAFF
D gene: TRBD1; clone size: many; CDR3 length: 14; J gene: TRBJ1-2; V gene: TRBV7-8; CDR3 DNA: TGTGCCAGCAGCCTCACCACAGGGGTCGTCGGCTACACCTTC; CDR3 protein: CASSLTTGVVGYTF
D gene: -; clone size: few; CDR3 length: 14; J gene: TRBJ2-3; V gene: TRBV20-1; CDR3 DNA: TGCAGTGCTAGAGTGGCTAGACGGACAGATACGCAGTATTTT; CDR3 protein: CSARVARRTDTQYF
D gene: -; clone size: many; CDR3 length: 18; J gene: TRBJ2-2; V gene: TRBV7-6; CDR3 DNA: -; CDR3 protein: CASRGEGTSHGTPGSCFF
D gene: -; clone size: many; CDR3 length: 12; J gene: TRBJ1-5; V gene: TRBV20-1; CDR3 DNA: TGCAGTGCCACCACGGGCAATCAGCCCCAGCATTTT; CDR3 protein: CSATTGNQPQHF
D gene: -; clone size: few; CDR3 length: 15; J gene: TRBJ2-4; V gene: TRBV5-3; CDR3 DNA: TGTGCCAGAAGCTCCGGACTGTTAGCCAAAAACATTCAGTACTTC; CDR3 protein: CARSSGLLAKNIQYF
D gene: -; clone size: few; CDR3 length: 14; J gene: TRBJ2-3; V gene: TRBV11-2; CDR3 DNA: TGTGCCAGCAGCTTGCAGGGAGCTTCAGATACGCAGTATTTT; CDR3 protein: CASSLQGASDTQYF
D gene: -; clone size: many; CDR3 length: 14; J gene: TRBJ1-1; V gene: TRBV29-1; CDR3 DNA: TGCAGCGCAGCTGAATACCGGGACGGTACTGAAGCTTTCTTT; CDR3 protein: CSAAEYRDGTEAFF
D gene: TRBD2; clone size: -; CDR3 length: 16; J gene: TRBJ2-7; V gene: TRBV18; CDR3 DNA: TGTGCCAGCTCACCACCCCTAGCGGGGAGTCCCTACGAGCAGTACTTC; CDR3 protein: CASSPPLAGSPYEQYF
D gene: -; clone size: many; CDR3 length: 12; J gene: TRBJ2-7; V gene: TRBV19; CDR3 DNA: TGTGCCACCGGGTGGGAAACCCACGAGCAGTACTTC; CDR3 protein: CATGWETHEQYF
D gene: TRBD2; clone size: many; CDR3 length: 13; J gene: TRBJ2-5; V gene: TRBV10-1; CDR3 DNA: TGCGCCAGCAGTGAAAGCGGGAGAGAGACCCAGTACTTC; CDR3 protein: CASSESGRETQYF
D gene: TRBD2; clone size: few; CDR3 length: 18; J gene: TRBJ2-1; V gene: TRBV5-4; CDR3 DNA: TGTGCCAGCACCAAGGGGGCTAGCGGGACCAGCTCCTACAATGAGCAGTTCTTC; CDR3 protein: CASTKGASGTSSYNEQFF
D gene: -; clone size: few; CDR3 length: 16; J gene: TRBJ2-3; V gene: TRBV12-3/TRBV12-4; CDR3 DNA: TGTGCCAGCAGTCCAGGGGATGCCCCGAACACAGATACGCAGTATTTT; CDR3 protein: CASSPGDAPNTDTQYF
D gene: TRBD2; clone size: -; CDR3 length: 15; J gene: TRBJ2-3; V gene: TRBV13; CDR3 DNA: TGTGCCAGCACCAGCGGGAGATCTAGCACAGATACGCAGTATTTT; CDR3 protein: CASTSGRSSTDTQYF
D gene: TRBD2; clone size: -; CDR3 length: 12; J gene: TRBJ2-1; V gene: TRBV3-1; CDR3 DNA: TGTGCCAGCAGGGGGGGGGACGCTGAGCAGTTCTTC; CDR3 protein: CASRGGDAEQFF
D gene: TRBD2; clone size: many; CDR3 length: 17; J gene: TRBJ2-7; V gene: TRBV3-1; CDR3 DNA: TGTGCCAGCAGCCACCGTCCGGGTAGCGGGACTACCTACGAGCAGTACTTC; CDR3 protein: CASSHRPGSGTTYEQYF
D gene: -; clone size: many; CDR3 length: 13; J gene: TRBJ1-2; V gene: TRBV19; CDR3 DNA: TGTGCCAGTAGTATCGGGGTATTGGGCGGCTACACCTTC; CDR3 protein: CASSIGVLGGYTF
D gene: TRBD1; clone size: many; CDR3 length: 13; J gene: TRBJ1-2; V gene: TRBV27; CDR3 DNA: TGTGCCAGCAGTATGGGACAGGGAGTTGGCTACACCTTC; CDR3 protein: CASSMGQGVGYTF